This TCR beta chain was recorded in a study of Ad26.COV2.S vaccination and SARS-CoV-2 variants. Overall study: Trial arm assignment for the donor was COV1001 Ad26.COV2.S. Ad26.COV2.S shots went into the muscle once or twice, 56 days apart. Study-level findings and limits: Substantial post-vaccination breadth of spike-specific CD8+ and CD4+ T cell responses was reported. Quantification of TCR breadth and depth may have yielded underestimates of total T cell responses.

The CDR3 contains 10 residues when both ends are counted. The V gene's germline CDR1 is DFQATT and CDR2 SNEGSKA (reference sequence). Sequencing was performed with immunoSEQ multiplex PCR; in TCRdb, only in-frame clones are kept and a portion is missing. Of roughly 500,000 clones detected, 87% appear once; the ten largest clones hold roughly 12%. Treatment defined: roughly 20 received Ad26.COV2.S at low or high dose, single or two shots; a few received placebo; per-sample allocation not given. The samples date from day 63 after the first vaccine or placebo injection. As for this clone: What it binds is unknown. The limits of the CDR3 on the DNA are not certain, so only TCRdb's listed CDR3 is given.

This sequence was found in a person aged 18-60 years who received the Ad26.COV2.S COVID-19 vaccine or a placebo. This chain links TRBV20-1 with TRBJ2-2; TRBD2 is the table's D call and was not checked against the DNA. The specimen comprised peripheral blood, sampled in a trial of Ad26.COV2.S vaccine versus placebo. The CDR3 is CSAFGLGAVF.